These T cell receptor beta chains were read from a single sample in a study of T cells after yellow fever vaccination. TCRdb reprocessed the 5' RACE reads with MiXCR, giving one entry per CDR3 protein. The table lists some 120,000 distinct CDR3 sequences, around 15% of them singletons. Here the sequenced sample was CD8+ T cells sorted from PBMCs, taken 5 days after the yellow fever booster vaccination. Every receptor here comes from a man younger than 35 who received the YFV17D yellow fever vaccine. CDR3s leave out the opening cysteine and the closing phenylalanine or tryptophan.

TRBJ1-1 TRBV7-3 ASSPRPSAEAF
TRBJ2-7 TRBV14 ASSRLGAYEQY
TRBJ2-1 TRBV6-2/TRBV6-3 ASSYPLAGPYNEQF
TRBJ2-5 TRBV4-3 ASSQDPEGLQTQY
TRBJ2-7 TRBV12-3/TRBV12-4 ASSPDRSASYEQY
TRBJ2-2 TRBV7-6 ASGVALNTGELF
TRBJ2-5 TRBV27 ASSSLWTGTETQY
TRBJ2-3 TRBV7-2 ASSSWTSGADTQY
TRBJ2-1 TRBV19 ASSIPSSYNEQF
TRBJ2-1 TRBV12-3/TRBV12-4 ASRGSRDAYNEQF
TRBJ1-5 TRBV6-2/TRBV6-3 ASSYEGRSQPQH
TRBJ2-3 TRBV5-4 ASTRGGEYTDTQY
TRBJ2-2 TRBV18 ASSPGVRQKIAGELF
TRBJ1-6 TRBV7-2 ASSLPAPQGRDSPLH
TRBJ2-1 TRBV18 ASSPTPRGNEQF
TRBJ1-1 TRBV7-2 ASRSGTGSRGVHTEAF
TRBJ2-5 TRBV2 ASTGPPRETQY
TRBJ2-2 TRBV11-1 ASLSRNTGELF
TRBJ2-5 TRBV7-6 ASSSGGGTQETQY
TRBJ1-1 TRBV7-9 ASSLGFLSGQGPNTEAF
TRBJ1-5 TRBV4-1 ASSPGDRGQPQH
TRBJ1-1 TRBV12-3/TRBV12-4 ASSLELDKADTEAF
TRBJ2-3 TRBV11-2 ASSLVPDTQY
TRBJ2-7 TRBV4-2 ASSQAVAGGPNEQY
TRBJ2-7 TRBV5-1 ASSLAGEVEQY
TRBJ2-7 TRBV9 ASSSGPAYEQY
TRBJ2-5 TRBV19 ASSMGARRQETQY
TRBJ2-1 TRBV11-2 ASSFLGSEQF
TRBJ2-3 TRBV5-4 ASSYVGGYSTDTQY
TRBJ2-7 TRBV29-1 SVEGGRYYEQY
TRBJ2-1 TRBV7-3 ASSSTSGSSYNEQF
TRBJ2-1 TRBV9 ASSAGLAGGANLYNEQF
TRBJ2-3 TRBV20-1 SARDVGTSDTQY
TRBJ2-2 TRBV4-1 ASSQEGTRGTGELF
TRBJ2-1 TRBV9 ASSAAGGEPYNEQF
TRBJ1-5 TRBV10-3 AISETGQATSNQPQH
TRBJ1-2 TRBV12-3/TRBV12-4 ASSPSPGLLLYGYT
TRBJ1-4 TRBV5-5 ASSLAHRTGGEKLF
TRBJ2-1 TRBV20-1 SAPDLKEDNEQF
TRBJ2-5 TRBV20-1 SAVGQSMGIKGPQETQY
TRBJ1-2 TRBV7-9 ASSQGGQGIPITYGYT
TRBJ1-5 TRBV7-9 ASSLGPQGNQPQH
TRBJ1-2 TRBV9 ASSPGGSHGYT
TRBJ2-2 TRBV12-3/TRBV12-4 ASSYQGLAGELF
TRBJ1-1 TRBV4-1 ASSQDFGVNTEAF
TRBJ2-1 TRBV5-1 ASSLYGAREQF
TRBJ1-4 TRBV4-1 ASSQVGDSEEKLF
TRBJ1-1 TRBV20-1 SIAGDNTEAF
TRBJ2-3 TRBV7-2 ASSSWDYNPDTQY
TRBJ2-2 TRBV19 ASRTMATGELF
TRBJ2-1 TRBV5-1 ASSLVSGGADNEQF
TRBJ1-2 TRBV9 ASSASGTAYGYT
TRBJ2-5 TRBV7-9 ASSFSLTGTVVESAQETQY
TRBJ1-4 TRBV6-5 ASSFLGATNEKLF
TRBJ2-1 TRBV7-8 ASSLVTSGPYNEQF